Listed below are T cell receptor beta chains from one sample, sequenced in a study of control samples from healthy donors and cancer patients. Generated by immunoSEQ multiplex PCR, the TCRdb table keeps only in-frame clones and is missing some. The sample lists 20,000 to 30,000 clones; roughly 80% were seen once. Source material: PBMCs. The receptors derive from a man aged 60-69 years with colorectal cancer. Each CDR3 is given with its conserved first and last residue. The order of the fields is clone size, CDR3 length, D gene, V gene, J gene, CDR3 protein, CDR3 DNA. A D gene is named only where the DNA matches it firmly. Only part of the rows carry a size: once, few, many, or a class if the clone is expanded.

-	14	TRBD1	TRBV15	TRBJ1-5	CATRNRGARQPQHF	TGTGCCACCCGTAACAGGGGGGCCCGGCAGCCCCAGCATTTT
-	15	TRBD1	TRBV5-1	TRBJ1-2	CASSPSRGQGYGYTF	TGCGCCAGCAGCCCCTCCCGAGGACAGGGGTATGGCTACACCTTC
-	14	-	TRBV6-2/TRBV6-3	TRBJ2-6	CASSYSAGTNVLTF	TGTGCCAGCAGTTACTCGGCCGGGACCAACGTCCTGACTTTC
once	13	TRBD1	TRBV11-2	TRBJ2-1	CASSLVRRGLQFF	TGTGCCAGCAGCTTAGTTCGCAGGGGGCTGCAGTTCTTC
-	16	TRBD2	TRBV10-3	TRBJ2-1	CAISVGPGGFYNEQFF	TGTGCCATCAGTGTGGGCCCGGGGGGGTTCTACAATGAGCAGTTCTTC
-	14	-	TRBV6-5	TRBJ2-5	CASSRNTYQETQYF	TGTGCCAGCAGTCGAAACACGTACCAAGAGACCCAGTACTTC
-	14	-	TRBV5-1	TRBJ1-2	CASSLDQDNYGYTF	TGCGCCAGCAGCTTGGATCAGGATAACTATGGCTACACCTTC
once	14	TRBD1	TRBV12-5	TRBJ1-4	CASGFGTGEEKLFF	TGTGCTAGTGGTTTTGGGACAGGGGAGGAAAAACTGTTTTTT
-	18	TRBD2	TRBV5-1	TRBJ2-6	CASSSLAGGPLGANVLTF	TGCGCCAGCAGCTCACTAGCGGGGGGGCCGCTCGGGGCCAACGTCCTGACTTTC
-	14	-	TRBV7-9	TRBJ1-1	CASSNSYGGTEAFF	TGTGCCAGCAGCAATTCCTACGGGGGTACTGAAGCTTTCTTT
-	14	-	TRBV18	TRBJ1-2	CASSPGGGNYGYTF	TGTGCCAGCTCACCGGGCGGGGGCAACTATGGCTACACCTTC
-	14	-	TRBV6-5	TRBJ1-1	CASSYSMGNTEAFF	TGTGCCAGCAGTTACTCGATGGGTAACACTGAAGCTTTCTTT
-	14	-	TRBV19	TRBJ2-7	CASRPPGPTYEQYF	TGTGCCAGTAGACCCCCGGGACCCACCTACGAGCAGTACTTC
-	14	TRBD1	TRBV6-5	TRBJ1-1	CASSYRDSDTEAFF	TGTGCCAGCAGTTACCGGGACAGTGACACTGAAGCTTTCTTT
-	16	TRBD1	TRBV6-2/TRBV6-3	TRBJ2-2	CASSKPGQGATGELFF	TGTGCCAGCAGTAAACCGGGACAGGGGGCCACCGGGGAGCTGTTTTTT
-	16	-	TRBV9	TRBJ1-3	CASSVDTGDSGNTIYF	TGTGCCAGCAGCGTAGATACAGGCGACTCTGGAAACACCATATATTTT
-	19	-	TRBV4-1	TRBJ2-3	CASSQSRGGGAGYTDTQYF	TGCGCCAGCAGCCAATCCCGTGGAGGGGGGGCGGGATACACAGATACGCAGTATTTT
-	11	-	TRBV6-5	TRBJ2-7	CASSYGQGEYF	TGTGCCAGCAGTTACGGCCAGGGAGAGTACTTC
-	12	-	TRBV29-1	TRBJ1-1	CSVSGVNTEAFF	TGCAGCGTTTCAGGGGTAAACACTGAAGCTTTCTTT
few	12	-	TRBV12-3/TRBV12-4	TRBJ1-5	CASSWGNQPQHF	TGTGCCAGCAGTTGGGGCAATCAGCCCCAGCATTTT
-	15	TRBD1	TRBV5-4	TRBJ1-4	CASRSGGADNEKLFF	TGTGCCAGCAGATCAGGGGGCGCCGACAATGAAAAACTGTTTTTT
-	14	-	TRBV18	TRBJ1-4	CASSPQGNNEKLFF	TGTGCCAGCTCACCACAAGGGAATAATGAAAAACTGTTTTTT
-	14	TRBD1	TRBV5-6	TRBJ1-5	CASSPDRGNQPQHF	TGTGCCAGCAGCCCGGACAGGGGAAATCAGCCCCAGCATTTT
-	13	-	TRBV6-6	TRBJ1-1	CASTADRNTEAFF	TGTGCCAGCACTGCTGATAGGAACACTGAAGCTTTCTTT
-	13	-	TRBV19	TRBJ1-1	CASSSREDAEAFF	TGTGCCAGTAGTTCAAGGGAGGACGCTGAAGCTTTCTTT
-	13	-	TRBV12-3/TRBV12-4	TRBJ1-2	CASSSPDNYGYTF	TGTGCCAGCAGTTCGCCGGACAACTATGGCTACACCTTC
-	17	TRBD1	TRBV4-1	TRBJ1-6	CASSRDPGQGADSPLHF	TGCGCCAGCAGCCGGGATCCGGGACAGGGGGCGGATTCACCCCTCCACTTT
few	12	TRBD1	TRBV29-1	TRBJ1-2	CSAEQGAGGYTF	TGCAGCGCCGAACAGGGGGCAGGCGGCTACACCTTC
-	14	-	TRBV5-4	TRBJ1-2	CASSYDSPLYGYTF	TGTGCCAGCAGCTACGACAGCCCGCTCTATGGCTACACCTTC
-	15	TRBD1	TRBV7-8	TRBJ1-5	CASSERTGFHQPQHF	TGTGCCAGCAGCGAGAGGACAGGGTTTCATCAGCCCCAGCATTTT
-	15	-	TRBV9	TRBJ1-1	CASSVDPGAVTEAFF	TGTGCCAGCAGCGTAGACCCGGGGGCGGTCACTGAAGCTTTCTTT
-	14	-	TRBV10-3	TRBJ1-2	CATRAGVGDYGYTF	TGTGCCACCCGAGCGGGGGTGGGTGACTATGGCTACACCTTC
few	14	-	TRBV15	TRBJ1-2	CATSRDRAGDGYTF	TGTGCCACCAGCAGAGATCGGGCGGGAGATGGCTACACCTTC
-	16	TRBD1	TRBV4-1	TRBJ2-2	CASRHPGQGTTGELFF	TGCGCCAGCAGACATCCGGGACAGGGTACCACCGGGGAGCTGTTTTTT
-	12	-	TRBV6-2/TRBV6-3	TRBJ1-5	CASSYWGQPQHF	TGTGCCAGCAGTTATTGGGGCCAGCCCCAGCATTTT
once	15	-	TRBV15	TRBJ1-4	CATSRAPRGNEKLFF	TGTGCCACCAGCAGGGCCCCACGGGGGAATGAAAAACTGTTTTTT
-	18	TRBD2	TRBV11-2	TRBJ2-1	CASSLVGTSGGAYNEQFF	TGTGCCAGCAGCTTAGTAGGGACTAGCGGGGGGGCCTACAATGAGCAGTTCTTC